This T cell receptor beta chain emerged from a study of T cells after posttransplantation cyclophosphamide. The assay was immunoSEQ multiplex PCR, and TCRdb's table has in-frame clones only and misses some. The sample includes tens of thousands of clones, roughly nine tenths of them seen just once. Germline V lookup: CDR1 SNHLY, CDR2 FYNNEI. CDR3 size: 13 residues. Trimming removed 4 bases from V and 10 bases from J, with 15 bases in between. The related graft donor's blood sample was taken on the day of bone marrow donation. Findings of the study overall: TRB overlap between skin or GI tissue T cells and blood was limited. Recipient CMV seropositivity and CMV reactivation strongly tracked TRB clonality.

Details on this clone: Its antigen is currently unknown.

The sequence was collected from a woman aged 45 to 65 in good health and a related stem cell transplant donor. The specimen sequenced was PBMCs. The chain combines TRBV2 with TRBJ2-3, with D perhaps TRBD2 (5 bases). The CDR3 reads CASSGIATGAQYF. The CDR3 nucleotides are TGTGCCAGCAGTGGGATCGCAACCGGGGCGCAGTATTTT. Combining the CDR3 with reference TRBV2 and TRBJ2-3 gives the whole variable domain EPEVTQTPSHQVTQMGQEVILRCVPISNHLYFYWYRQILGQKVEFLVSFYNNEISEKSEIFDDQFSVERPDGSNFTLKIRSTKLEDSAMYFCASSGIATGAQYFGPGTRLTVL.